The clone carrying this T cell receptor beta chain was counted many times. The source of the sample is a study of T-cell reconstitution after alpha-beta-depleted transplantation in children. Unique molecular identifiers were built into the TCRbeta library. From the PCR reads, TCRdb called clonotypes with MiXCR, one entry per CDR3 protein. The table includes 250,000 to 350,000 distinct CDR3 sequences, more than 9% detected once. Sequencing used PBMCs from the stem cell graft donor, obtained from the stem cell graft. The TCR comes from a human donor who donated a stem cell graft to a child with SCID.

This chain's CDR3 is CSITGLAGGGGTDTQYF. In DNA form, the CDR3 reads TGCAGCATCACGGGACTAGCGGGGGGCGGTGGGACAGATACGCAGTATTTT. V and J are TRBV29-1 and TRBJ2-3; TRBD2 matches at 15 bases. Germline V gene sequence: CDR1 SQVTM, CDR2 ANQGSEA. The CDR3 contains 17 residues. After removal of 8 bases from V and 3 bases from J, the junction contained 12 bases not matched to a gene.